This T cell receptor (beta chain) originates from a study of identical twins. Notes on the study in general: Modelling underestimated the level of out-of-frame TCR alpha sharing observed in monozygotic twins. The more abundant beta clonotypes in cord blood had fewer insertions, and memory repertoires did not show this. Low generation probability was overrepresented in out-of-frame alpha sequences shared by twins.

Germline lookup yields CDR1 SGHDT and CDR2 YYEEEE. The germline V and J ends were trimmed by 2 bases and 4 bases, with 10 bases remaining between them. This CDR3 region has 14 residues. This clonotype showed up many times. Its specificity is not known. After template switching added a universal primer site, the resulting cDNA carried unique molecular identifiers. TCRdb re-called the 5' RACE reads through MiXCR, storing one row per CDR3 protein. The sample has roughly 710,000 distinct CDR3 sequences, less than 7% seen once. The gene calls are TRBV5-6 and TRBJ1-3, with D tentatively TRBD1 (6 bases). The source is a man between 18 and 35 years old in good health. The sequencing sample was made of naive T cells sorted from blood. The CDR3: CASSFTGRGNTIYF. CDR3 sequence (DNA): TGTGCCAGCAGCTTCACAGGGAGGGGAAACACCATATATTTT.